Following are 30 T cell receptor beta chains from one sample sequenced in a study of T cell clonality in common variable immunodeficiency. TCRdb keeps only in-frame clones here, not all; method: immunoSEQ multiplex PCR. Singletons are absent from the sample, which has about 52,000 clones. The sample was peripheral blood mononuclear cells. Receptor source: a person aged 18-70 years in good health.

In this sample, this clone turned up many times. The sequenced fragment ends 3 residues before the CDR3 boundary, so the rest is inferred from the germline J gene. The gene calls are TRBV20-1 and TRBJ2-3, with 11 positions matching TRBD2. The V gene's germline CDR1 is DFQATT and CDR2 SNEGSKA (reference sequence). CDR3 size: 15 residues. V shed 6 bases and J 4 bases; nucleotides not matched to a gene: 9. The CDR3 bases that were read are TGCAGTGCCGGCGGTAGGGGACTAGCGGCAGATACG. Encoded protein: CSAGGRGLAADT. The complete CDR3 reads CSAGGRGLAADTQYF.

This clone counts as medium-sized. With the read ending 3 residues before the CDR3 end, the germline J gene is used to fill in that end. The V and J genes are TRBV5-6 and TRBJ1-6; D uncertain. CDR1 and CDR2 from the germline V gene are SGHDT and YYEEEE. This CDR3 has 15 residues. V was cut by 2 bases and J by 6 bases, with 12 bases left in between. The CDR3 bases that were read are TGTGCCAGCAGCTTCCTAGGCGACGGTAATTCACCC. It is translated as CASSFLGDGNSP. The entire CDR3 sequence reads CASSFLGDGNSPLHF.

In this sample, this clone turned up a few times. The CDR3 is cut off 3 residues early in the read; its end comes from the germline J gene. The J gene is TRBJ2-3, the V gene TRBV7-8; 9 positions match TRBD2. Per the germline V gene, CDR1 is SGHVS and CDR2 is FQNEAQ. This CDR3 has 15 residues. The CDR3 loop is CASSFASGTRETQYF. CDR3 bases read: TGTGCCAGCAGCTTCGCTAGCGGGACTCGAGAGACG.

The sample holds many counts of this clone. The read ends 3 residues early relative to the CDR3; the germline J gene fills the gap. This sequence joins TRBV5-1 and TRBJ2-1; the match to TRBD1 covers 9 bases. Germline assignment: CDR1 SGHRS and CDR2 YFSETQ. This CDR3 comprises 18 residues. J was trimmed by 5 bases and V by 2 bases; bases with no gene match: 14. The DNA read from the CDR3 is TGCGCCAGCAGCTTACGGGAACCACCCTGGACAGGGGACAATGAG. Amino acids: CASSLREPPWTGDNE. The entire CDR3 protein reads CASSLREPPWTGDNEQFF.

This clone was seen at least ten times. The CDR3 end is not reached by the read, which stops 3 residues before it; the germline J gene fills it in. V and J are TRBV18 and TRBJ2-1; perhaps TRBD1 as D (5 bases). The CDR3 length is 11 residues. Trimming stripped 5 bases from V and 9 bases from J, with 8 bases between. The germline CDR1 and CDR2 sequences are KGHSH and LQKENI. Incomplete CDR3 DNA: TGTGCCAGCTCATCAGGGATTGAG. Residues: CASSSGIE. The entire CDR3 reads CASSSGIEQFF.

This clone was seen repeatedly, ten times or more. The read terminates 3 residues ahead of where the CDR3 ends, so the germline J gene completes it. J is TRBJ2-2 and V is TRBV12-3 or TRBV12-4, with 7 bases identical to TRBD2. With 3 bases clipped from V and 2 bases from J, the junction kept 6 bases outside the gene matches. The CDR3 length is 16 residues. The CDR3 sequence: CASSFGAGSNTGELFF. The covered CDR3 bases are TGTGCCAGCAGTTTCGGAGCGGGGAGTAACACCGGGGAG.

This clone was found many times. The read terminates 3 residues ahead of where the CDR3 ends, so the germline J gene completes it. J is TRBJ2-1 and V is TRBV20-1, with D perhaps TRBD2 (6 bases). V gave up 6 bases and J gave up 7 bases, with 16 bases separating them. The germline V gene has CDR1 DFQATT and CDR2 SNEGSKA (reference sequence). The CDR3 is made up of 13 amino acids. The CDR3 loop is CSALAGPGNEQFF. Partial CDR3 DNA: TGCAGTGCCCTGGCGGGGCCCGGAAATGAG.

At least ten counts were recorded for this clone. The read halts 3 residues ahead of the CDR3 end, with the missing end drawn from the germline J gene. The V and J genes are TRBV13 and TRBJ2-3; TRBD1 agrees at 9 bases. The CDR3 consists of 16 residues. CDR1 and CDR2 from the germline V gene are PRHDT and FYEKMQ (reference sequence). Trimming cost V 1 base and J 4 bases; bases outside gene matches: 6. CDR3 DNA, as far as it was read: TGTGCCAGCAGCTTAGCGACAGGGGGTAGAGCAGATACG. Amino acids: CASSLATGGRADT. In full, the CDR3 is CASSLATGGRADTQYF.

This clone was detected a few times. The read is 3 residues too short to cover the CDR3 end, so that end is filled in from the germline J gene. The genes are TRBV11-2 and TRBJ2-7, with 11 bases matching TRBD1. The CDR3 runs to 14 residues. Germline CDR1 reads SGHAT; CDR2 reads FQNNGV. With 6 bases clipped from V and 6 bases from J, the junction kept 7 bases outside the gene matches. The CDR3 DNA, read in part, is TGTGCCAGCAGACGGACAGGGGGCGGGTTCGAG. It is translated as CASRRTGGGFE. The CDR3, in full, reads CASRRTGGGFEQYF.

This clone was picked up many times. CDR3: CASSPTGGHLANYGYTF. The CDR3 bases that were read are TGTGCCAGCTCACCGACAGGGGGGCATCTAGCTAACTATGGC. V is TRBV18 and J is TRBJ1-2; the match to TRBD1 covers 9 bases. The CDR3 end falls 3 residues outside the read, so it is completed with the germline J gene. V dropped 3 bases and J dropped 0; count of bases not matched to a gene: 8. Germline assignment: CDR1 KGHSH and CDR2 LQKENI. This CDR3 is 17 amino acids long. Looking up the rest from reference TRBV18 and TRBJ1-2 gives the full variable domain: NAGVMQNPRHLVRRRGQEARLRCSPMKGHSHVYWYRQLPEEGLKFMVYLQKENIIDESGMPKERFSAEFPKEGPSILRIQQVVRGDSAAYFCASSPTGGHLANYGYTFGSGTRLTVV.

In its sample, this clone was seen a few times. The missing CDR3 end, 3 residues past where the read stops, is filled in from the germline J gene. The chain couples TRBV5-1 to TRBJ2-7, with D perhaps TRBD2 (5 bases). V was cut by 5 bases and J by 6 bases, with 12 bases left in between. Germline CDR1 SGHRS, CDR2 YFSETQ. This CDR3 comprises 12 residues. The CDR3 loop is CASREDYGEQYF. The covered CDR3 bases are TGCGCCAGCAGAGAAGACTACGGCGAG.

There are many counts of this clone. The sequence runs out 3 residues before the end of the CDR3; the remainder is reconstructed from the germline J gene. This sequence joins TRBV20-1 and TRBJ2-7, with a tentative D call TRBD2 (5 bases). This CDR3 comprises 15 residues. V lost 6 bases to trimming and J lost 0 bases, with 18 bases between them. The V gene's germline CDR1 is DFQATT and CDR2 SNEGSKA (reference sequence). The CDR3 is CSAITAEASSYEQYF. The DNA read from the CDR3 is TGCAGTGCCATTACAGCGGAGGCAAGCTCCTACGAG.

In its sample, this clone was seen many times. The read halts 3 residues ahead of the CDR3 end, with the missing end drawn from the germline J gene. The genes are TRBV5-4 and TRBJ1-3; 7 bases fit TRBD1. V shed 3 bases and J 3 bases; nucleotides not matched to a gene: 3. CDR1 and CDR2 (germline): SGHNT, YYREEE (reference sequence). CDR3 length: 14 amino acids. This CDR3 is CASSSTGFGNTIYF. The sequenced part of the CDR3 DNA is TGTGCCAGCAGCTCGACAGGGTTTGGAAACACC.

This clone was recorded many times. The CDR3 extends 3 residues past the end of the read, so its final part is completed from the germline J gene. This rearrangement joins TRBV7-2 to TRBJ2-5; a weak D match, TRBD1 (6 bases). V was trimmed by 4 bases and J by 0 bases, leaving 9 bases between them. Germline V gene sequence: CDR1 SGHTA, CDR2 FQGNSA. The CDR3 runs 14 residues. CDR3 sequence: CASSSQGYQETQYF. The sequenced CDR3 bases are TGTGCCAGCAGCTCCCAGGGGTACCAAGAGACC.

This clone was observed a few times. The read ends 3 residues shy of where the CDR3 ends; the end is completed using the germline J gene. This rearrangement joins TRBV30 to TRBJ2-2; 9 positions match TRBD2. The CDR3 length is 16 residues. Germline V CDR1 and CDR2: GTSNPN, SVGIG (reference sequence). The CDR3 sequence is CAWSSVAGGIGSPLFF. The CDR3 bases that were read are TGTGCCTGGAGTTCGGTGGCGGGGGGGATAGGTTCACCG.

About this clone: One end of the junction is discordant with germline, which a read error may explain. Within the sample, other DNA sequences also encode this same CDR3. The CDR3 loop reads CATQWVDSGYGNGDTIYF. The CDR3 DNA, read in part, is TGTGCCACTCAATGGGTGGACAGTGGGTACGGAAATGGTGACACG. The J gene is TRBJ1-3, the V gene TRBV19; D might be TRBD1 (6 bases). The missing CDR3 end, 3 residues past where the read stops, is filled in from the germline J gene. CDR3 length: 18 residues. Per the germline V gene, CDR1 is LNHDA and CDR2 is SQIVND (reference sequence).

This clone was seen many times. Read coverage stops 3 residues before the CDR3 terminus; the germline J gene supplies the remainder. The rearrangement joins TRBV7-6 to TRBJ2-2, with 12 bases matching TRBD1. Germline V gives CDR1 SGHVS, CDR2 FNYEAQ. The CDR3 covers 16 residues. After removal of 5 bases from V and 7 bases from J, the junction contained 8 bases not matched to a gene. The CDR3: CASSQGTGGEDGELFF. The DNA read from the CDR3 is TGTGCCAGCAGCCAGGGGACAGGGGGCGAGGACGGGGAG. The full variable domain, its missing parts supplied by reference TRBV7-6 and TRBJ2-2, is GAGVSQSPRYKVTKRGQDVALRCDPISGHVSLYWYRQALGQGPEFLTYFNYEAQQDKSGLPNDRFSAERPEGSISTLTIQRTEQRDSAMYRCASSQGTGGEDGELFFGEGSRLTVL.

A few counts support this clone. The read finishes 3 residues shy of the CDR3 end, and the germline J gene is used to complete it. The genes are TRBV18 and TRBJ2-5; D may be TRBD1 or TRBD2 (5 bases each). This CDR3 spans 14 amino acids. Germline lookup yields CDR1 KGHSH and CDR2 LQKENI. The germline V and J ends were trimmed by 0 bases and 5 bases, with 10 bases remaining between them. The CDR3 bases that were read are TGTGCCAGCTCACCACCGACCAGGGAGGAGACC. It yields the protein CASSPPTREET. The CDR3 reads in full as CASSPPTREETQYF.

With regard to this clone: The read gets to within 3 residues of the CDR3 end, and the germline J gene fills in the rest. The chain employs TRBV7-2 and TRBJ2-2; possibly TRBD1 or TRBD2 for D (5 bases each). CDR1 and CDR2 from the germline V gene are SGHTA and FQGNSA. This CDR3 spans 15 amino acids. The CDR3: CASSAGAPGWEKLFF. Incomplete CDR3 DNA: TGTGCCAGCTCTGCTGGGGCCCCGGGATGGGAAAAG.

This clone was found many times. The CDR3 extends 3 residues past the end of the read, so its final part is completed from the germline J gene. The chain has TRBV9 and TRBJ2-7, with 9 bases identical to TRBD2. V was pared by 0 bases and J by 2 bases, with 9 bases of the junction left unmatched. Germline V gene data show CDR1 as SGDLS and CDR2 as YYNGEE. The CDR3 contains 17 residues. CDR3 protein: CASSVAASGEIAYEQYF. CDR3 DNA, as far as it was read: TGTGCCAGCAGCGTAGCTGCTAGCGGGGAAATAGCCTACGAG.

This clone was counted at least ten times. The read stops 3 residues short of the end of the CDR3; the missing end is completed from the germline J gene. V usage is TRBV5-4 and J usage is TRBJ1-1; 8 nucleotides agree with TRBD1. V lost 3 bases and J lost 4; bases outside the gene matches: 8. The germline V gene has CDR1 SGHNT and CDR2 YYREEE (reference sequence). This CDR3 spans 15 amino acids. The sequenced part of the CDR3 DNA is TGTGCCAGCAGCTCAAGGGACAGGCAAGGCACTGAA. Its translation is CASSSRDRQGTE. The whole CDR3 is CASSSRDRQGTEAFF.

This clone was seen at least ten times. CDR3 in amino acids: CASSPRLPDSGANVLTF. The CDR3 DNA, read in part, is TGTGCCAGCAGCCCTAGACTACCTGACTCTGGGGCCAACGTC. The chain has TRBV7-3 and TRBJ2-6, with a weak D call TRBD2 (5 bases). Coverage ceases 3 residues before the CDR3 finishes, and the germline J gene fills in the end. Trimming pared 5 bases from V and 0 bases from J, leaving 14 bases between. This CDR3 is 17 amino acids long. Germline CDR1 is SGHTA and CDR2 is FQGTGA.

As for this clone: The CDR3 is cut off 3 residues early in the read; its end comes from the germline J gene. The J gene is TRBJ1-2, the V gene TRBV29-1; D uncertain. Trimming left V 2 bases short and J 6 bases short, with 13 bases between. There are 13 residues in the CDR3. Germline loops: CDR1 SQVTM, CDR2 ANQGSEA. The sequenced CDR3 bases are TGCAGCGTTGAAATCGGGGAGAGGGATGGC. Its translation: CSVEIGERDG. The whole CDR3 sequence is CSVEIGERDGYTF.

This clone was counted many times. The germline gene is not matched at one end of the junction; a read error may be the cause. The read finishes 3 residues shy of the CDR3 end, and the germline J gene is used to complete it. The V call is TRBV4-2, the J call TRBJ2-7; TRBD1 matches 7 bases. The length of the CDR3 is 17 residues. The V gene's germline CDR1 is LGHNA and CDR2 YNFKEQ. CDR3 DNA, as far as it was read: TGCGCCAGCAGCCAAGCCCAAGTCGGGACAGCCCTCTACGAG. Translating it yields CASSQAQVGTALYE. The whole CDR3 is CASSQAQVGTALYEQYF.

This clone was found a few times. The CDR3 loop is CASSIDRRNTEAFF. CDR3 bases read: TGTGCCAGTAGTATAGACAGGAGGAACACTGAA. The chain combines TRBV19 with TRBJ1-1; D unclear. With the read ending 3 residues before the CDR3 end, the germline J gene is used to fill in that end. Per germline, CDR1 LNHDA and CDR2 SQIVND (reference sequence). V was clipped by 0 bases and J by 1 base, with 6 bases between them. CDR3 length equals 14 residues.

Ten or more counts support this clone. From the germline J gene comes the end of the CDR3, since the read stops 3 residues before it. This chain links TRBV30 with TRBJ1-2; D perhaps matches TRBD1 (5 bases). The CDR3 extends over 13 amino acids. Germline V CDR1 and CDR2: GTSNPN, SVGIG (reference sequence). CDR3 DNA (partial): TGTGCCTCTCAACAGGTGGGGCTTGAAGGC. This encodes CASQQVGLEG. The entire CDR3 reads CASQQVGLEGYTF.

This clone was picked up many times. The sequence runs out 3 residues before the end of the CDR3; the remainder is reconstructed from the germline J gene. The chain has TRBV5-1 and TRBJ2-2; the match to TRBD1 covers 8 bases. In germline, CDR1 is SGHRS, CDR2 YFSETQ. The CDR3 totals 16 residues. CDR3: CASSPGTGRSGEKLFF. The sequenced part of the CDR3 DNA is TGCGCCAGCAGCCCGGGGACAGGAAGGTCGGGTGAAAAG.

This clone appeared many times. The covered CDR3 bases are TGCGCCAGCAGCTTGGAAGGGACAGGGGGCGCTTTTGAAAAA. This encodes CASSLEGTGGAFEK. The full CDR3 is CASSLEGTGGAFEKLFF. V usage is TRBV5-1 and J usage is TRBJ1-4; 12 nucleotides match TRBD1. The read terminates 3 residues ahead of where the CDR3 ends, so the germline J gene completes it. This CDR3 has 17 residues. After removal of 0 bases from V and 7 bases from J, the junction contained 7 bases not matched to a gene. CDR1 is SGHRS, CDR2 YFSETQ, per germline.

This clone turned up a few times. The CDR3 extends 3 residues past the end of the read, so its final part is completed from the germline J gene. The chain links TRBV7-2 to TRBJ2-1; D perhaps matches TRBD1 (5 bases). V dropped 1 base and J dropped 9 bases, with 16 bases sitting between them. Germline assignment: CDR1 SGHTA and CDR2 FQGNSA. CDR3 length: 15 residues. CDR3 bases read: TGTGCCAGCAGCTTAGTGGCCAGGGTCGAGCCTGAG. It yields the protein CASSLVARVEPE. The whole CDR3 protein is CASSLVARVEPEQFF.

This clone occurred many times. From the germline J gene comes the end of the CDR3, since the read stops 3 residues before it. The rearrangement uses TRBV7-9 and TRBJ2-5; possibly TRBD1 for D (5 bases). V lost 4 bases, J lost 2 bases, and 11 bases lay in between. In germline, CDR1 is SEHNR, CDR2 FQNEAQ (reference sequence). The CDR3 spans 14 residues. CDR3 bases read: TGTGCCAGCAGCTCCCGACAGTCACAAGAGACC. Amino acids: CASSSRQSQET. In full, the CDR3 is CASSSRQSQETQYF.